This entry is about one T cell receptor (beta chain). The antigen remains undetermined. Other DNA variants within this sample encode the same CDR3. This specimen belongs to a study of OX40 agonist ivuxolimab in advanced cancers. Study as a whole: People who had prior anti-PD-1, anti-PD-L1 or anti-CTLA-4 therapy could take part, and approximately 44% had some. Three partial responders included one hepatocellular carcinoma patient and two cutaneous melanoma patients. Broader study findings: At 0.1 to 3.0 mg/kg, clonal expansion of CD4+ and CD8+ blood T cells had occurred by week 6. CD8+ T cells showed, on average, more clonal expansion than CD4+ cells.

The CDR3 is 11 residues long. Germline V gene sequence: CDR1 MNHEY, CDR2 SMNVEV (reference sequence). With 6 bases removed from V and 4 bases from J, the gap between germline ends came to 7 bases. Repertoires were generated with immunoSEQ multiplex PCR, while TCRdb's copy carries only in-frame clones and drops some. The data contain 9,500 to 13,000 clones, around four fifths of them singletons. V usage is TRBV27 and J usage is TRBJ2-7; D remains ambiguous. The sequence was obtained from an adult with an advanced solid tumor such as melanoma, head and neck, liver or kidney cancer. This specimen was CD4+ or CD8+ T cells sorted from blood, taken in a trial of the OX40 agonist ivuxolimab. In DNA form, the CDR3 reads TGTGCCAGCAGCTCGACTTACGAGCAGTACTTC. Its translation: CASSSTYEQYF.